These 29 T cell receptor beta chains share one sample of origin, sequenced in a study of tumor-infiltrating lymphocytes in localized non-small cell lung cancer. Repertoires were generated with immunoSEQ multiplex PCR, while TCRdb's copy carries only in-frame clones and drops some. Of around 7,400 clones detected, approximately 80% appear once; the ten largest clones hold about 5.2%. The specimen was uninvolved lung tissue not adjacent to the tumor. All receptors derive from a human donor with non-small cell lung cancer.

V and J are TRBV7-3 and TRBJ2-3; D is undetermined. The ends were cut back, 7 bases at V and 4 bases at J, with 6 bases in the middle. Germline CDR1 reads SGHTA; CDR2 reads FQGTGA. The CDR3 runs to 11 residues. CDR3 in amino acids: CASTLADTQYF. Here the CDR3 DNA reads TGTGCCAGCACCCTGGCAGATACGCAGTATTTT. Together with reference TRBV7-3 and TRBJ2-3, the CDR3 gives the full variable domain: GAGVSQTPSNKVTEKGKYVELRCDPISGHTALYWYRQSLGQGPEFLIYFQGTGAADDSGLPNDRFFAVRPEGSVSTLKIQRTERGDSAVYLCASTLADTQYFGPGTRLTVL.

This clone was observed a few times. V and J are TRBV9 and TRBJ1-1; D gene uncertain. The V and J ends lost 1 base and 2 bases respectively, with 9 bases between them. Germline V gene sequence: CDR1 SGDLS, CDR2 YYNGEE. The CDR3 covers 14 residues. The CDR3 region has the DNA TGTGCCAGCAGCGTATTCCCAGCCAACACTGAAGCTTTCTTT. It encodes CASSVFPANTEAFF.

This chain links TRBV28 with TRBJ1-4, with D maybe TRBD1 (6 bases). The CDR3 is 16 residues long. Deletions cut 6 bases from V and 8 bases from J, with 22 bases between. Per germline, CDR1 MDHEN and CDR2 SYDVKM. CDR3 sequence: CASSLSGGDWGEKLFF. Here the CDR3 DNA reads TGTGCCAGCAGCCTGTCTGGGGGCGATTGGGGGGAAAAACTGTTTTTT.

This chain links TRBV4-1 with TRBJ2-5; 12 bases map to TRBD2. The CDR3 is 20 amino acids. Germline CDR1 MGHRA, CDR2 YSYEKL. V lost 4 bases and J lost 5; bases outside the gene matches: 20. CDR3 nucleotides: TGCGCCAGCAGCCCCCTCGGGCTAGCGGGAGGGTTAGCCTCGAGGGAGACCCAGTACTTC. Protein sequence: CASSPLGLAGGLASRETQYF.

The J gene is TRBJ1-1, the V gene TRBV29-1; the D gene is possibly TRBD1 (6 bases). This CDR3 comprises 12 residues. Germline V lookup: CDR1 SQVTM, CDR2 ANQGSEA. Trimming left V 5 bases short and J 5 bases short, with 12 bases between. The CDR3 region is CSVFRGGTEAFF. CDR3 bases: TGCAGCGTTTTTAGGGGGGGAACTGAAGCTTTCTTT.

V gene TRBV30 combines with J gene TRBJ2-1; no clear D. Per germline, CDR1 GTSNPN and CDR2 SVGIG (reference sequence). V gave up 2 bases and J gave up 2 bases, with 7 bases separating them. This CDR3 is 13 amino acids long. The chain's CDR3 is CAWSWGAYNEQFF. The CDR3 coding sequence is TGTGCCTGGAGTTGGGGTGCCTACAATGAGCAGTTCTTC.

This clone was seen only a few times. The V gene is TRBV7-8, the J gene TRBJ2-7; unclear D gene. This CDR3 is built from 13 residues. CDR1 SGHVS and CDR2 FQNEAQ come from the germline V gene. Deletions cut 6 bases from V and 1 base from J, with 10 bases between. The CDR3 DNA follows: TGTGCCAGCAGACCTAGGTGGTCCTACGAGCAGTACTTC. As protein: CASRPRWSYEQYF. The full variable domain, its missing parts supplied by reference TRBV7-8 and TRBJ2-7, is GAGVSQSPRYKVAKRGQDVALRCDPISGHVSLFWYQQALGQGPEFLTYFQNEAQLDKSGLPSDRFFAERPEGSVSTLKIQRTQQEDSAVYLCASRPRWSYEQYFGPGTRLTVT.

This chain connects TRBV6-6 to TRBJ2-5; the match to TRBD2 covers 7 bases. V gave up 6 bases and J gave up 2 bases; unmatched junction bases: 9. Per the germline V gene, CDR1 is MNHNY and CDR2 is SVGAGI (reference sequence). This CDR3 has 15 residues. This chain's CDR3 is CASRLTSSPQETQYF. The CDR3 DNA reads as TGTGCCAGCAGATTGACTAGCAGCCCGCAAGAGACCCAGTACTTC.

This clone was found a few times. The chain links TRBV7-8 to TRBJ2-3, with a weak D call TRBD2 (5 bases). CDR3 length: 16 residues. Germline values: CDR1 SGHVS, CDR2 FQNEAQ. The V end lost 6 bases, the J end lost 2 bases, and 18 bases lay between the germline ends. CDR3 loop: CASRPLSSGYTDTQYF. Here the CDR3 DNA reads TGTGCCAGCAGGCCCCTGTCGAGCGGATACACAGATACGCAGTATTTT.

The J gene is TRBJ1-3, the V gene TRBV27; D unclear. The CDR3 covers 17 residues. Trimming removed 5 bases at V and 4 bases at J, with 21 bases between. Per the germline V gene, CDR1 is MNHEY and CDR2 is SMNVEV (reference sequence). CDR3 amino acids: CASSPSYTTVRGNTIYF. The CDR3 bases are TGTGCCAGCAGTCCCTCCTATACGACCGTGAGAGGAAACACCATATATTTT.

The V and J genes are TRBV7-6 and TRBJ2-2, with a weak D call TRBD2 (5 bases). From germline, CDR1 is SGHVS and CDR2 FNYEAQ. CDR3 size: 12 residues. V was trimmed by 7 bases and J by 6 bases, leaving 9 bases between them. The CDR3, as DNA: TGTGCCAGCACTCGAGGGTCCGGGGAGCTGTTTTTT. It encodes CASTRGSGELFF.

V gene TRBV25-1 combines with J gene TRBJ1-2; D remains unclear. Trimming removed 0 bases from V and 8 bases from J, with 10 bases in between. This CDR3 contains 13 residues. Germline CDR1 and CDR2: MGHDK and SYGVNS. CDR3 loop: CASSEYSRQGYTF. The CDR3 DNA follows: TGTGCCAGCAGTGAATACTCCAGGCAGGGCTACACCTTC.

The chain links TRBV27 to TRBJ2-2; TRBD1 aligns across 9 bases. V shed 10 bases, J shed 1 base, and the junction held 4 bases outside the gene matches. In germline, CDR1 is MNHEY, CDR2 SMNVEV (reference sequence). This CDR3 is 14 amino acids long. The chain's CDR3 is CATAGQGNTGELFF. The CDR3 region has the DNA TGTGCCACCGCGGGACAGGGGAACACCGGGGAGCTGTTTTTT.

The chain joins TRBV29-1 to TRBJ2-7; D unresolved. Germline CDR1 SQVTM, CDR2 ANQGSEA. CDR3 length equals 11 residues. The V end was cut by 7 bases, the J end by 4 bases, with 11 bases between. This CDR3 is CSGLSSYEQYF. For the CDR3, the DNA is TGCAGCGGGCTAAGTTCGTACGAGCAGTACTTC.

This clone was observed a single time. This rearrangement joins TRBV7-2 to TRBJ2-5; either TRBD1 or TRBD2 may fit D (5 bases each). The germline V and J ends were trimmed by 1 base and 4 bases, with 13 bases remaining between them. Germline V gives CDR1 SGHTA, CDR2 FQGNSA. This CDR3 has 15 residues. The CDR3 nucleotides are TGTGCCAGCAGCTTAGGACCGGCCGGGGCAGAGACCCAGTACTTC. Protein: CASSLGPAGAETQYF.

The J gene is TRBJ1-5, the V gene TRBV29-1; 9 nucleotides match TRBD1. Per germline, CDR1 SQVTM and CDR2 ANQGSEA. The J segment lost 3 bases and the V segment lost 5 bases, leaving 8 bases of the junction unmatched. The CDR3 loop spans 15 amino acids. CDR3 coding DNA: TGCAGCGTTATCTTGGACAGGGGCTTCAATCAGCCCCAGCATTTT. Protein product: CSVILDRGFNQPQHF.

The rearrangement joins TRBV30 to TRBJ2-1; the match to TRBD2 covers 8 bases. Germline V lookup: CDR1 GTSNPN, CDR2 SVGIG (reference sequence). This CDR3 has 15 residues. The V gene end was trimmed by 3 bases and the J gene end by 5 bases; junction bases not matched to a gene: 9. The CDR3 sequence: CAWSQGTRANNEQFF. The DNA for the CDR3 is TGTGCCTGGAGCCAAGGGACTAGGGCCAACAATGAGCAGTTCTTC.

The chain links TRBV6-1 to TRBJ2-7; tentatively, D is TRBD2 (6 bases). Deletions cut 6 bases from V and 3 bases from J, with 18 bases between. Germline V gene data show CDR1 as MNHNS and CDR2 as SASEGT. The CDR3 length is 15 residues. CDR3: CASRMNLATYYEQYF. DNA of the CDR3: TGTGCCAGCAGGATGAATCTAGCGACTTACTACGAGCAGTACTTC.

The gene calls are TRBV7-2 and TRBJ2-7; D remains ambiguous. CDR1 and CDR2 from the germline V gene are SGHTA and FQGNSA. CDR3 size: 13 residues. V was shortened by 4 bases and J by 3 bases, with 10 bases between the two germline ends. The chain's CDR3 is CASSSSPGYEQYF. CDR3 DNA sequence: TGTGCCAGCAGCTCGTCCCCCGGCTACGAGCAGTACTTC.

CDR3 protein: CASDEGGQGNTEAFF. The CDR3 DNA reads as TGCGCCAGCGACGAAGGCGGACAGGGGAACACTGAAGCTTTCTTT. The rearrangement joins TRBV5-1 to TRBJ1-1, with 8 bases identical to TRBD1. J was trimmed by 1 base and V by 7 bases; bases with no gene match: 9. The CDR3 has 15 residues. CDR1 and CDR2 from the germline V gene are SGHRS and YFSETQ.

This chain connects TRBV29-1 to TRBJ1-2, with 7 nucleotides matching TRBD1. Germline V CDR1 and CDR2: SQVTM, ANQGSEA. The CDR3 length is 15 residues. The V segment lost 6 bases and the J segment 2 bases; nucleotides outside the gene matches: 12. In nucleotides, the CDR3 is TGCAGCGTCAAAACAGGGGCCCGTGAGAACTATGGCTACACCTTC. It encodes CSVKTGARENYGYTF.

This clone was picked up one time. The rearrangement uses TRBV27 and TRBJ1-2; D perhaps matches TRBD1 (6 bases). Between the trimmed V and J ends, which lost 5 bases and 8 bases, there was a span of 21 bases. From germline, CDR1 is MNHEY and CDR2 SMNVEV (reference sequence). The CDR3 consists of 15 residues. The CDR3 sequence: CASSPNEAGVQGYTF. The CDR3 DNA is TGTGCCAGCAGTCCCAACGAGGCAGGGGTCCAGGGCTACACCTTC.

The chain's CDR3 is CASRLGRETYNEQFF. The CDR3 nucleotides read TGTGCCAGCAGATTGGGGCGGGAAACCTACAATGAGCAGTTCTTC. The gene calls are TRBV7-2 and TRBJ2-1, with D possibly being TRBD2 (6 bases). This CDR3 contains 15 residues. Between the trimmed V and J ends, which lost 6 bases and 2 bases, there was a span of 14 bases. Germline CDR1 SGHTA, CDR2 FQGNSA.

V and J are TRBV30 and TRBJ2-7, with a weak D call TRBD2 (6 bases). The CDR3 sequence is 13 residues long. Trimming removed 6 bases from V and 2 bases from J, with 14 bases in between. CDR1 GTSNPN and CDR2 SVGIG come from the germline V gene (reference sequence). This CDR3 reads CACRDFITYEQYF. The CDR3 nucleotides read TGTGCCTGTCGGGACTTTATTACCTACGAGCAGTACTTC.

This clone was picked up a small number of times. The chain combines TRBV15 with TRBJ1-5, with 7 positions matching TRBD1. The V gene's germline CDR1 is LNHNV and CDR2 YYDKDF (reference sequence). V was pared by 5 bases and J by 4 bases, with 2 bases of the junction left unmatched. CDR3 size: 13 residues. The CDR3 nucleotides read TGTGCCACCAGCGCACAGGGGAATCAGCCCCAGCATTTT. Protein product: CATSAQGNQPQHF.

The chain uses TRBV7-7 and TRBJ2-3, with 14 bases lining up with TRBD2. From germline, CDR1 is SSHAT and CDR2 FNYEAQ (reference sequence). The CDR3 length is 15 residues. The ends lost 5 bases at V and 5 bases at J; junction bases unmatched: 3. The CDR3 DNA is TGTGCCAGCAGCAAAGGGACTAGCGGGGGAGATACGCAGTATTTT. Residues: CASSKGTSGGDTQYF.

The J gene is TRBJ1-1, the V gene TRBV6-1; TRBD1 matches 9 bases. With 7 bases clipped from V and 3 bases from J, the junction kept 6 bases outside the gene matches. CDR1 and CDR2 from the germline V gene are MNHNS and SASEGT. This CDR3 spans 14 amino acids. The CDR3 loop is CASTLTGGYTEAFF. The CDR3 DNA follows: TGTGCCAGCACCTTGACAGGGGGGTACACTGAAGCTTTCTTT.

In DNA, the CDR3 is TGTGCCAGTTGGCCAGGGGCAACTAATGAAAAACTGTTTTTT. This codes for CASWPGATNEKLFF. The chain has TRBV19 and TRBJ1-4; TRBD1 is a possible D gene (6 bases). The CDR3 sequence is 14 residues long. Germline assignment: CDR1 LNHDA and CDR2 SQIVND (reference sequence). V was cut by 8 bases and J by 0 bases, with 10 bases left in between.

This clone has just a few counts. This chain uses TRBV20-1 with TRBJ1-1; D gene uncertain. The length of the CDR3 is 10 residues. CDR1 and CDR2 (germline): DFQATT, SNEGSKA (reference sequence). Trimming removed 5 bases from V and 7 bases from J, with 8 bases in between. CDR3 nucleotides: TGCAGTGCTTTATTTAATGAAGCTTTCTTT. Translation gives CSALFNEAFF.